The 25 T cell receptor beta chains below were found in one sample sequenced in a study of T cell changes during pregnancy in multiple sclerosis (dated by TCRdb to between 2018 and 2020). Preparation of the library involved the immunoSEQ multiplex PCR assay. TCRdb holds this immuneACCESS table with in-frame rearrangements only. Some clones are missing; in checked studies, unresolved V genes explain under half, and the rest has no known cause. This sample holds more than 100,000 clones; about 90% were observed only once. The biggest ten clones account for around 0.92% of the sample. Sample: peripheral blood, taken after pregnancy. The receptors originated from a female donor with multiple sclerosis, enrolled in a pregnancy study.

The chain has TRBV27 and TRBJ2-7, with 15 bases lining up with TRBD2. There are 16 residues in the CDR3. The J segment lost 10 bases and the V segment lost 4 bases, leaving 11 bases of the junction unmatched. Germline V lookup: CDR1 MNHEY, CDR2 SMNVEV (reference sequence). CDR3 region: CASSSGTSGRSPEQYF. CDR3 sequence (DNA): TGTGCCAGCAGTTCCGGGACTAGCGGGAGGTCCCCCGAACAGTACTTC.

The CDR3 is CASSPDGGGSGNIQYF. In DNA form, the CDR3 reads TGTGCCAGCAGCCCAGACGGGGGGGGTAGCGGAAACATTCAGTACTTC. J is TRBJ2-4 and V is TRBV4-2; 8 bases line up with TRBD2. Looked up from germline, CDR1 is LGHNA and CDR2 is YNFKEQ. The CDR3 loop spans 16 amino acids. The V and J ends lost 4 bases and 6 bases, in that order; junction bases with no gene match: 11.

By frequency in the sample, this clone is medium-sized. V is TRBV4-2 and J is TRBJ1-1; D might be TRBD1 (5 bases). The CDR3 is 16 residues long. The ends were cut back, 0 bases at V and 1 base at J, with 12 bases in the middle. Germline lookup yields CDR1 LGHNA and CDR2 YNFKEQ. In DNA form, the CDR3 reads TGTGCCAGCAGCCAAGATTTTTCGGGGGGGAACACTGAAGCTTTCTTT. It translates to CASSQDFSGGNTEAFF.

The V call is TRBV29-1, the J call TRBJ2-7; 8 positions agree with TRBD2. CDR1 and CDR2 from the germline V gene are SQVTM and ANQGSEA. J was trimmed by 3 bases and V by 3 bases; bases with no gene match: 13. There are 16 residues in the CDR3. The CDR3 spells CSVDRRGREGLYEQYF. The CDR3 DNA follows: TGCAGCGTTGACCGCCGGGGCCGGGAGGGTCTCTACGAGCAGTACTTC.

The CDR3 here is CAWSVLPSEGAYF. CDR3 sequence (DNA): TGTGCCTGGAGTGTACTGCCCTCCGAGGGGGCGTACTTC. The chain joins TRBV30 to TRBJ2-7, with 7 bases matching TRBD1. V gave up 0 bases and J gave up 12 bases; unmatched junction bases: 11. CDR1 is GTSNPN, CDR2 SVGIG, per germline (reference sequence). The CDR3 covers 13 residues.

The chain links TRBV4-3 to TRBJ2-7; D gene uncertain. The CDR3 length is 15 residues. V lost 0 bases and J lost 3, with 12 bases in between. In germline, CDR1 is LGHNA, CDR2 YSLEER. The CDR3 coding sequence is TGCGCCAGCAGCCAAGATTGGAGCCCGCACTACGAGCAGTACTTC. Its protein is CASSQDWSPHYEQYF.

CDR3 nucleotides: TGTGCCAGCAGCTTGGGAGGGCTTAAAGATACTGAAGCTTTCTTT. This encodes CASSLGGLKDTEAFF. This sequence joins TRBV5-4 and TRBJ1-1; the D is unclear. Germline V lookup: CDR1 SGHNT, CDR2 YYREEE (reference sequence). The CDR3 sequence is 15 residues long. The V end lost 0 bases, the J end lost 5 bases, and 14 bases lay between the germline ends.

This clone has a handful of counts. The chain links TRBV4-1 to TRBJ1-3, with D unresolved. From germline, CDR1 is MGHRA and CDR2 YSYEKL. The CDR3 loop spans 16 amino acids. Trimming shortened V by 4 bases and J by 0 bases, and 13 bases separated the two germline ends. The CDR3 nucleotides read TGCGCCAGCAGCCCACAGCAAGCCACCTCTGGAAACACCATATATTTT. It encodes CASSPQQATSGNTIYF.

CDR3 in DNA: TGTGCCAGCAGACCCTTGGACAGCTGGGGCACTGAAGCTTTCTTT. This gives the protein CASRPLDSWGTEAFF. The chain links TRBV4-2 to TRBJ1-1; possibly TRBD1 for D (6 bases). V lost 6 bases, J lost 4 bases, and 18 bases lay in between. The CDR3 is made up of 15 amino acids. Germline V gene data show CDR1 as LGHNA and CDR2 as YNFKEQ.

The chain recombines TRBV5-5 with TRBJ1-2; D remains ambiguous. From germline, CDR1 is SGHKS and CDR2 YYEKEE (reference sequence). V lost 1 base and J 6 bases, leaving 10 bases between the germline ends. This CDR3 contains 13 residues. The CDR3 sequence: CASSLWQADGYTF. Written as DNA, the CDR3 is TGTGCCAGCAGCTTGTGGCAGGCCGATGGCTACACCTTC.

V and J are TRBV25-1 and TRBJ1-2; D gene uncertain. V was cut by 1 base and J by 7 bases, with 13 bases left in between. The germline V gene has CDR1 MGHDK and CDR2 SYGVNS. There are 14 residues in the CDR3. The CDR3 DNA reads as TGTGCCAGCAGTGAATTTGGCCATGATGGTGGCTACACCTTC. It translates to CASSEFGHDGGYTF.

CDR3 coding DNA: TGTGCCAGCAGTGAAGCCGCGGCGAGACAGGGTAGCAATCAGCCCCAGCATTTT. This encodes CASSEAAARQGSNQPQHF. The V and J genes are TRBV6-1 and TRBJ1-5; 7 nucleotides agree with TRBD1. J was trimmed by 0 bases and V by 0 bases; bases with no gene match: 8. This CDR3 comprises 18 residues. The germline V gene encodes CDR1 MNHNS and CDR2 SASEGT.

This chain joins TRBV6-5 and TRBJ1-5; D not certain. Per the germline V gene, CDR1 is MNHEY and CDR2 is SVGAGI. The CDR3 spans 15 residues. V lost 6 bases and J lost 1, with 13 bases in between. The chain's CDR3 is CASSRRKESNQPQHF. CDR3 nucleotide sequence: TGTGCCAGCAGCCGACGCAAGGAGAGCAATCAGCCCCAGCATTTT.

The rearrangement uses TRBV10-3 and TRBJ2-3, with TRBD1 as a possible D gene (5 bases). The CDR3 covers 14 residues. Germline V gene sequence: CDR1 ENHRY, CDR2 SYGVKD. Trimming cost V 3 bases and J 3 bases, with 10 bases left between them. This CDR3 reads CAISDRALTDTQYF. CDR3 DNA sequence: TGTGCCATCAGTGACAGGGCGCTAACAGATACGCAGTATTTT.

The chain links TRBV15 to TRBJ2-4, with a tentative D call TRBD2 (6 bases). The germline gives CDR1 LNHNV, CDR2 YYDKDF (reference sequence). The CDR3 runs 14 residues. V lost 5 bases and J lost 5, with 13 bases in between. The CDR3 nucleotides read TGTGCCACCAGCGGAAAGGGCGGGGAAAACATTCAGTACTTC. It yields the protein CATSGKGGENIQYF.

The rearrangement joins TRBV19 to TRBJ1-2; no definite D call. Germline lookup yields CDR1 LNHDA and CDR2 SQIVND (reference sequence). V lost 5 bases and J 6 bases, leaving 13 bases between the germline ends. The CDR3 is 13 amino acids. The CDR3 DNA is TGTGCCAGTAGTCTCCCGTCCCCTAATGGCTACACCTTC. It specifies CASSLPSPNGYTF.

The rearrangement uses TRBV9 and TRBJ2-3; a possible D gene is TRBD2 (6 bases). V dropped 3 bases and J dropped 4 bases, with 15 bases sitting between them. The germline V gene has CDR1 SGDLS and CDR2 YYNGEE. The CDR3 is 15 residues long. This chain's CDR3 is CASSAGAGWSDTQYF. The CDR3 DNA sequence: TGTGCCAGCAGCGCTGGGGCGGGGTGGTCAGATACGCAGTATTTT.

The chain combines TRBV5-1 with TRBJ1-1; D perhaps matches TRBD1 (6 bases). Germline CDR1 is SGHRS and CDR2 is YFSETQ. CDR3 length: 14 amino acids. V was trimmed by 4 bases and J by 0 bases, leaving 10 bases between them. CDR3 sequence (DNA): TGCGCCAGCAGCACCGGACAGATGAACACTGAAGCTTTCTTT. This sequence encodes CASSTGQMNTEAFF.

The rearrangement joins TRBV29-1 to TRBJ2-7, with 9 bases aligning to TRBD1. CDR3 length: 19 residues. CDR1 is SQVTM, CDR2 ANQGSEA, per germline. The J segment lost 0 bases and the V segment lost 1 base, leaving 16 bases of the junction unmatched. CDR3 loop: CSVEGIFGTGRSSSYEQYF. The CDR3, as DNA: TGCAGCGTTGAAGGAATCTTCGGGACAGGGCGTTCGAGCTCCTACGAGCAGTACTTC.

The CDR3 DNA reads TGCGCCAGCAGCGGCTCGACAGGGATTAGATACAATGAGCAGTTCTTC. Translation: CASSGSTGIRYNEQFF. The chain links TRBV5-1 to TRBJ2-1, with TRBD1 identical over 7 bases. There are 16 residues in the CDR3. Germline V gene lookup returns CDR1 SGHRS and CDR2 YFSETQ. The V segment lost 4 bases and the J segment 4 bases; nucleotides outside the gene matches: 11.

J is TRBJ1-2 and V is TRBV28, with 11 bases fitting TRBD1. Per the germline V gene, CDR1 is MDHEN and CDR2 is SYDVKM. This CDR3 contains 15 residues. Germline trimming cut 3 bases from V and 8 bases from J; bases unmatched to any gene: 8. CDR3 nucleotides: TGTGCCAGCAGTTTGGTTGGACAGGGGGCGAAGGGCTACACCTTC. Its translation: CASSLVGQGAKGYTF.

The rearrangement uses TRBV4-3 and TRBJ1-1; 8 bases are shared with TRBD1. The CDR3 totals 15 residues. The germline V gene has CDR1 LGHNA and CDR2 YSLEER. Trimming at V came to 3 bases and at J to 1 base, leaving 4 bases not matched to a gene. Written as DNA, the CDR3 is TGCGCCAGCAGCCATTATACAGGGGGGAACACTGAAGCTTTCTTT. This codes for CASSHYTGGNTEAFF.

The chain carries TRBV27 and TRBJ2-7; TRBD2 is a possible D gene (6 bases). Trimming stripped 5 bases from V and 3 bases from J, with 14 bases between. The CDR3 runs 14 residues. Germline CDR1 reads MNHEY; CDR2 reads SMNVEV (reference sequence). CDR3 DNA: TGTGCCAGCAGTCCCCCCGGGAGCGTCTACGAGCAGTACTTC. Translated: CASSPPGSVYEQYF.

This clone came up a few times. Here the CDR3 reads CASSQIGDNEQFF. CDR3 in DNA: TGTGCCAGCAGCCAAATTGGAGATAATGAGCAGTTCTTC. V gene TRBV21-1 combines with J gene TRBJ2-1; the D call in the table, TRBD2, was not verified against the DNA. TRBV21-1 is listed as a pseudogene. This CDR3 region has 13 residues.

The chain employs TRBV6-1 and TRBJ2-2; D gene uncertain. Germline V gene data show CDR1 as MNHNS and CDR2 as SASEGT. There are 14 residues in the CDR3. Trimming removed 8 bases from V and 0 bases from J, with 10 bases in between. The CDR3 loop is CASRHTSNTGELFF. CDR3 sequence (DNA): TGTGCCAGCCGTCATACATCGAACACCGGGGAGCTGTTTTTT.